A single sample gave rise to the 16 T cell receptor beta chains below, sequenced in a study of control samples from healthy donors and cancer patients. Only in-frame clones appear in the TCRdb table, and some are missing; sequencing was by immunoSEQ multiplex PCR. The sample contains more than 85,000 clones, 70% to 90% of which appear only once. Sequenced: PBMCs. These receptors were taken from a woman in her sixties with lung cancer.

The chain employs TRBV12-3 or TRBV12-4 and TRBJ2-1; possibly TRBD1 or TRBD2 for D (5 bases each). V shed 3 bases and J shed 12 bases, with 9 bases lying between them. This CDR3 contains 11 residues. The CDR3 sequence is CASSFTRGQFF. DNA of the CDR3: TGTGCCAGCAGTTTCACTAGGGGGCAGTTCTTC.

This chain links TRBV5-4 with TRBJ1-2; possible D gene TRBD1, 6 bases. The germline CDR1 and CDR2 sequences are SGHNT and YYREEE (reference sequence). The CDR3 sequence is 13 residues long. V lost 3 bases and J 4 bases, leaving 10 bases between the germline ends. This chain's CDR3 is CASSSQGSYGYTF. DNA of the CDR3: TGTGCCAGCAGCTCTCAGGGGTCCTATGGCTACACCTTC.

This clone was observed a few times. The rearrangement uses TRBV27 and TRBJ2-7; D perhaps matches TRBD2 (6 bases). CDR3 length equals 14 residues. V dropped 5 bases and J dropped 1 base, with 12 bases sitting between them. Germline V gives CDR1 MNHEY, CDR2 SMNVEV (reference sequence). CDR3 bases: TGTGCCAGCAGTGGCACCGGGACTTCCTACGAGCAGTACTTC. Encoded protein: CASSGTGTSYEQYF.

The gene calls are TRBV24-1 and TRBJ2-7; D might be TRBD2 (5 bases). This CDR3 is built from 14 residues. The germline V gene has CDR1 KGHDR and CDR2 SFDVKD. Trimming removed 4 bases at V and 5 bases at J, with 14 bases between. In DNA, the CDR3 is TGTGCCACCAGTGACTGGATGCCCGGGGACGAGCAGTACTTC. Residues: CATSDWMPGDEQYF.

CDR3 loop: CASSQTGFTEAFF. As DNA, the CDR3 is TGTGCCAGTAGCCAGACAGGGTTCACTGAAGCTTTCTTT. The V call is TRBV19, the J call TRBJ1-1; 7 positions agree with TRBD1. This CDR3 contains 13 residues. The V and J ends lost 6 bases and 4 bases, in that order; junction bases with no gene match: 5. Germline V gives CDR1 LNHDA, CDR2 SQIVND (reference sequence).

The gene calls are TRBV5-1 and TRBJ2-7, with TRBD2 as a possible D gene (5 bases). Trimming left V 0 bases short and J 3 bases short, with 13 bases between. The CDR3 has 15 residues. Germline CDR1 and CDR2: SGHRS and YFSETQ. This CDR3 is CASSLVAGGLYEQYF. As DNA, the CDR3 is TGCGCCAGCAGCTTGGTGGCGGGCGGACTCTACGAGCAGTACTTC.

There are a few counts of this clone. V usage is TRBV5-1 and J usage is TRBJ2-7; the match to TRBD1 covers 9 bases. The V gene's germline CDR1 is SGHRS and CDR2 YFSETQ. This CDR3 is built from 13 residues. Trimming at V came to 0 bases and at J to 6 bases, leaving 1 base not matched to a gene. The CDR3 region has the DNA TGCGCCAGCAGCTTGGGGACAGGGGCCGAGCAGTACTTC. As protein: CASSLGTGAEQYF.

This clone was recorded only once. One end of the junction fails to match germline, which may point to a read error. The gene calls are TRBV7-7 and TRBJ2-2; D is ambiguous. CDR1 and CDR2 from the germline V gene are SSHAT and FNYEAQ (reference sequence). The CDR3 spans 15 residues. The CDR3 protein is CASSPRARATGELFF. The CDR3 region has the DNA TGTGCTAGCAGCCCAAGGGCTAGGGCCACCGGGGAGCTGTTTTTT.

This clone was seen once. The chain combines TRBV30 with TRBJ2-1, with 7 bases that match TRBD2. Germline lookup yields CDR1 GTSNPN and CDR2 SVGIG (reference sequence). This CDR3 comprises 16 residues. The V gene end was trimmed by 4 bases and the J gene end by 0 bases; junction bases not matched to a gene: 9. CDR3 loop: CAWTSGNNPSYNEQFF. The CDR3 DNA follows: TGTGCCTGGACCAGCGGGAATAACCCCTCCTACAATGAGCAGTTCTTC.

This clone was recorded once. The V call is TRBV19, the J call TRBJ1-5, with 10 nucleotides matching TRBD1. This CDR3 spans 17 amino acids. CDR1 is LNHDA and CDR2 is SQIVND in the germline V gene (reference sequence). The J segment lost 5 bases and the V segment lost 5 bases, leaving 12 bases of the junction unmatched. CDR3 coding DNA: TGTGCCAGTAGTGATCGGCGACAGGGGGCTTTCCATCAGCCCCAGCATTTT. Translating it yields CASSDRRQGAFHQPQHF.

The chain links TRBV9 to TRBJ1-3; 7 nucleotides align to TRBD1. CDR1 and CDR2 from the germline V gene are SGDLS and YYNGEE. The trim removed 2 bases at V and 1 base at J, leaving 3 bases unmatched. The CDR3 runs to 15 residues. CDR3 sequence: CASSVTGASGNTIYF. The CDR3 bases are TGTGCCAGCAGCGTCACAGGGGCTTCTGGAAACACCATATATTTT.

The chain uses TRBV2 and TRBJ1-1; 7 bases fit TRBD1. This CDR3 spans 14 amino acids. Trimming cost V 9 bases and J 4 bases; bases outside gene matches: 11. Germline V lookup: CDR1 SNHLY, CDR2 FYNNEI. CDR3 residues: CASLLQGFGTEAFF. CDR3 nucleotide sequence: TGTGCCAGTTTACTACAGGGGTTTGGCACTGAAGCTTTCTTT. Full variable domain (rest looked up from reference TRBV2 and TRBJ1-1): EPEVTQTPSHQVTQMGQEVILRCVPISNHLYFYWYRQILGQKVEFLVSFYNNEISEKSEIFDDQFSVERPDGSNFTLKIRSTKLEDSAMYFCASLLQGFGTEAFFGQGTRLTVV.

The rearrangement joins TRBV3-1 (or the pseudogene TRBV3-2) to TRBJ1-1; 7 bases map to TRBD1. This CDR3 spans 12 amino acids. Germline loops: CDR1 LGHDT, CDR2 YNNKEL (reference sequence). J gave up 9 bases and V 3 bases, and 4 bases lay outside the gene matches. DNA for the CDR3: TGTGCCAGCAGCCAGAAACAGGGGAAAGCTTTCTTT. It is translated as CASSQKQGKAFF.

The rearrangement uses TRBV6-5 and TRBJ1-3, with a possible D match to TRBD1 (5 bases). CDR3 length: 14 residues. V dropped 10 bases and J dropped 0 bases, with 13 bases sitting between them. Germline V lookup: CDR1 MNHEY, CDR2 SVGAGI. The CDR3 spells CATTGGGSGNTIYF. CDR3 nucleotides: TGTGCCACGACCGGGGGGGGCTCTGGAAACACCATATATTTT.

J is TRBJ2-7 and V is TRBV4-1; 13 positions agree with TRBD2. Looked up from germline, CDR1 is MGHRA and CDR2 is YSYEKL. The CDR3 runs 16 residues. V was clipped by 4 bases and J by 2 bases; unmatched bases: 5. CDR3 in DNA: TGCGCCAGCAGCCCTACAACTAGCGGGGGGGCCTACGAGCAGTACTTC. Amino acid sequence: CASSPTTSGGAYEQYF.

The V gene is TRBV3-1 (or the pseudogene TRBV3-2), the J gene TRBJ2-1; D unclear. The V gene lost 4 bases and the J gene lost 9 bases, with 13 bases spanning the gap. CDR3 length: 13 amino acids. Germline loops: CDR1 LGHDT, CDR2 YNNKEL (reference sequence). This CDR3 is CASSPENIPEQFF. Written as DNA, the CDR3 is TGTGCCAGCAGCCCCGAGAACATACCTGAGCAGTTCTTC.